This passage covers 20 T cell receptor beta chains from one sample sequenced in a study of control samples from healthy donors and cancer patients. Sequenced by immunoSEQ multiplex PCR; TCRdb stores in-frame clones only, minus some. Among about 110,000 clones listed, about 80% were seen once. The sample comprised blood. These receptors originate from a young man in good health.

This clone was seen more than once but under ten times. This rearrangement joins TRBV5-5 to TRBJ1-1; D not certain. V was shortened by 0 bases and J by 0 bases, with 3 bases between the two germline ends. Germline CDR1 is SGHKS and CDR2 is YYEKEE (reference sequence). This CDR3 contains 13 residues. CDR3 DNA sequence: TGTGCCAGCAGCTTGGATTTGAACACTGAAGCTTTCTTT. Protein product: CASSLDLNTEAFF. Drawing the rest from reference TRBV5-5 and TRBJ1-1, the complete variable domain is DAGVTQSPTHLIKTRGQQVTLRCSPISGHKSVSWYQQVLGQGPQFIFQYYEKEERGRGNFPDRFSARQFPNYSSELNVNALLLGDSALYLCASSLDLNTEAFFGQGTRLTVV.

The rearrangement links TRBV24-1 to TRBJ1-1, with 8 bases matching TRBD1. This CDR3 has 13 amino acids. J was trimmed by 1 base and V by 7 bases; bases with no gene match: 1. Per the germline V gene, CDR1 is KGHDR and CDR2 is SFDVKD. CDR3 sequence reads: CATRDRANTEAFF. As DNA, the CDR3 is TGTGCCACCAGGGACAGGGCGAACACTGAAGCTTTCTTT.

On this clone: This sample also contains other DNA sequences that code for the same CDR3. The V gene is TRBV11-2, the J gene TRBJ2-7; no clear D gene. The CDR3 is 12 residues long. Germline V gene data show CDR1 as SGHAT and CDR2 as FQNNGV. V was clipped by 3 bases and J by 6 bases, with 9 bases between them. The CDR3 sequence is CASSLGNSEQYV. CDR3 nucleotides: TGTGCCAGCAGCTTGGGGAATAGCGAGCAGTACGTC.

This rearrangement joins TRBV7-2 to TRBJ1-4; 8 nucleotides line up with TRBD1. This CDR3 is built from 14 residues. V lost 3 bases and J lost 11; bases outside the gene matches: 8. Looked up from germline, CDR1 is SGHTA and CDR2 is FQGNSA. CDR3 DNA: TGTGCCAGCAGCTTTGACAGGGGTCAGGGGAAACTGTTTTTT. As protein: CASSFDRGQGKLFF.

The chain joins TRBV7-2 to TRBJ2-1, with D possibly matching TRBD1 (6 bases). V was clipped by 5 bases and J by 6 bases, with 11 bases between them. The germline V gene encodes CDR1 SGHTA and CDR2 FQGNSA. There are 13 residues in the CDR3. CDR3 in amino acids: CASSLQGANEQFF. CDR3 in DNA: TGTGCCAGCAGCCTACAGGGAGCCAATGAGCAGTTCTTC.

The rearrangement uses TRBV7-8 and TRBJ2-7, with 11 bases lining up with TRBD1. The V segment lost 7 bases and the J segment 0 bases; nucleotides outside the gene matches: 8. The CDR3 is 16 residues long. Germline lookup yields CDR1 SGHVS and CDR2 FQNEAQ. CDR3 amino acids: CASTLGQGARSYEQYF. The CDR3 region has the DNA TGTGCCAGCACCCTCGGACAGGGGGCCCGCTCCTACGAGCAGTACTTC.

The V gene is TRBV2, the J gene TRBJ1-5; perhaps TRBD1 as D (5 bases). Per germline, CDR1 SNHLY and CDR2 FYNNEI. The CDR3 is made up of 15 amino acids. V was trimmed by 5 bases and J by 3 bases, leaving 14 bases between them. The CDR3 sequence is CASSPLTGTNQPQHF. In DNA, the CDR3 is TGTGCCAGCAGTCCTTTGACCGGGACCAATCAGCCCCAGCATTTT.

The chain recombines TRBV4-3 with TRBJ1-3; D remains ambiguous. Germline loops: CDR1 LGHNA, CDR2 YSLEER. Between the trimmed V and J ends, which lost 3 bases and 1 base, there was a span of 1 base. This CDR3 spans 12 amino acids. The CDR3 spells CASSQSGNTIYF. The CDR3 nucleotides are TGCGCCAGCAGCCAGTCTGGAAACACCATATATTTT.

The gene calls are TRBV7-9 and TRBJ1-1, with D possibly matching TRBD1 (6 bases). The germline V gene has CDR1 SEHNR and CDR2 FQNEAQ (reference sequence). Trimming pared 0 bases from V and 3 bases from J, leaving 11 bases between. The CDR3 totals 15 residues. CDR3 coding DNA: TGTGCCAGCAGCTTAGCGGCAGGGGCACACACTGAAGCTTTCTTT. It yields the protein CASSLAAGAHTEAFF. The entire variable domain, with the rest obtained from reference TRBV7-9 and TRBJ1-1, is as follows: DTGVSQNPRHKITKRGQNVTFRCDPISEHNRLYWYRQTLGQGPEFLTYFQNEAQLEKSRLLSDRFSAERPKGSFSTLEIQRTEQGDSAMYLCASSLAAGAHTEAFFGQGTRLTVV.

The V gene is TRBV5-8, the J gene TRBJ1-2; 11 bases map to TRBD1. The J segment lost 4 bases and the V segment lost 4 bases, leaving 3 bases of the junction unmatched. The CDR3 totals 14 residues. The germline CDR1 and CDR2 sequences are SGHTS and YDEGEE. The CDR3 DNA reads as TGTGCCAGCAGCCACGGACAGGGGGCCTATGGCTACACCTTC. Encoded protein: CASSHGQGAYGYTF.

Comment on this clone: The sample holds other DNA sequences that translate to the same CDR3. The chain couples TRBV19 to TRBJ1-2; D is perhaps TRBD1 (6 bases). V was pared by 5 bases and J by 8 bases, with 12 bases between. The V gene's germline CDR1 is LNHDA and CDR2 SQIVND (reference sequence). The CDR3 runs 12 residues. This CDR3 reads CASSLQGWGYTF. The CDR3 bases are TGTGCCAGTAGTCTACAGGGATGGGGCTACACCTTC.

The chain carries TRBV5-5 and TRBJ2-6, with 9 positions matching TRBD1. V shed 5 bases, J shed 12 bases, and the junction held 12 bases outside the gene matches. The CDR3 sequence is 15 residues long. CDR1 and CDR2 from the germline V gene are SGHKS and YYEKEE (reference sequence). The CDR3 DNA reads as TGTGCCAGCAGGTCCGGGACAGGGAGGGTGAGCGTCCTGACTTTC. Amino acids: CASRSGTGRVSVLTF.

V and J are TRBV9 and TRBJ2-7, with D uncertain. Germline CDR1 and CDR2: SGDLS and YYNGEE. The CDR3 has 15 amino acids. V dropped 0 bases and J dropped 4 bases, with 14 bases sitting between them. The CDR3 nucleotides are TGTGCCAGCAGCGTAGGGGCAGGACCGGTTTACGAGCAGTACTTC. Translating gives CASSVGAGPVYEQYF.

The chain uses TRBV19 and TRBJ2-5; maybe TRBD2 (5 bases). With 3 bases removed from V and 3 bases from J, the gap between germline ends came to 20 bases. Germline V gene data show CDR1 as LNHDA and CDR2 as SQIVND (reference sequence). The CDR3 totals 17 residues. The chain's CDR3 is CASSIFFGLAGEETQYF. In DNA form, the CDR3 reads TGTGCCAGTAGTATCTTCTTCGGGCTAGCCGGCGAAGAGACCCAGTACTTC.

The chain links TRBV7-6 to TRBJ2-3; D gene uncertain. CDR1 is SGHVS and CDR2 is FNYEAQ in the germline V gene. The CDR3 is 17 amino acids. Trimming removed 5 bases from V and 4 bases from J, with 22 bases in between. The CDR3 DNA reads TGTGCCAGCAGCCACGAATTGGGTTTATGGGTCCCAGATACGCAGTATTTT. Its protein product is CASSHELGLWVPDTQYF.

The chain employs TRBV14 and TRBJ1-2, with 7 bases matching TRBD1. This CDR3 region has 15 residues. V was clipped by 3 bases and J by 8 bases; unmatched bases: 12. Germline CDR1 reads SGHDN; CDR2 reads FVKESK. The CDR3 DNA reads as TGTGCCAGCAGCCACACAGGGGATGGGAGAGAAGGCTACACCTTC. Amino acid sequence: CASSHTGDGREGYTF.

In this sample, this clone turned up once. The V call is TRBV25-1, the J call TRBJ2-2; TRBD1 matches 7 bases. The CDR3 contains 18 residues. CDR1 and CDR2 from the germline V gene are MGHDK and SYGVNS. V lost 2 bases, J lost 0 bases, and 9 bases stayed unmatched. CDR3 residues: CASSEKLGQDANTGELFF. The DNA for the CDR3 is TGTGCCAGCAGTGAAAAACTCGGACAGGATGCGAACACCGGGGAGCTGTTTTTT.

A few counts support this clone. The CDR3 nucleotides are TGTGCCAGCAGTTTTGGACAACACCAAGAGACCCAGTACTTC. Its translation is CASSFGQHQETQYF. The chain joins TRBV6-5 to TRBJ2-5; TRBD1 might be the D (5 bases). Germline lookup yields CDR1 MNHEY and CDR2 SVGAGI. The CDR3 length is 14 residues. V was clipped by 4 bases and J by 0 bases, with 9 bases between them.

The CDR3 loop reads CASSPRTGEVAFF. CDR3 bases: TGTGCCAGCTCACCCAGGACAGGGGAGGTAGCTTTCTTT. The chain is built from TRBV18 and TRBJ1-1; 9 nucleotides align to TRBD1. Germline V lookup: CDR1 KGHSH, CDR2 LQKENI. This CDR3 comprises 13 residues. V was pared by 3 bases and J by 10 bases, with 6 bases of the junction left unmatched.

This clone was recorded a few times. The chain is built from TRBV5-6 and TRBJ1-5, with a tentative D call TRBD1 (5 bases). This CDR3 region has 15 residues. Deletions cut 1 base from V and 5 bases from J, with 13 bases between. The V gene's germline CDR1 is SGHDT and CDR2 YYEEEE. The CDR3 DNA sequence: TGTGCCAGCAGCTTGCGGGGCGCAAAGGATCAGCCCCAGCATTTT. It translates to CASSLRGAKDQPQHF.